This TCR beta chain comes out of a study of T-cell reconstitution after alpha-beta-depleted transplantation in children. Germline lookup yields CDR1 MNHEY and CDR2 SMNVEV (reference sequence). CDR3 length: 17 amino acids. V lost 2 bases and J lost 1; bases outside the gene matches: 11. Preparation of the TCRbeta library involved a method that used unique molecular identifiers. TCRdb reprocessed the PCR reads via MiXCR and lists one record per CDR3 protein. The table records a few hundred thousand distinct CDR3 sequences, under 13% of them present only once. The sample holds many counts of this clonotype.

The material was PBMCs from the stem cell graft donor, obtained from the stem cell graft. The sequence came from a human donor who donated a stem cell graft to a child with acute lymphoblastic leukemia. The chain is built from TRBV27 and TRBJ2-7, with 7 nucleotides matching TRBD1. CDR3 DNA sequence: TGTGCCAGCAGTTTAGCCTATCATACAGGGGTGTCCTACGAGCAGTACTTC. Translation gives CASSLAYHTGVSYEQYF.